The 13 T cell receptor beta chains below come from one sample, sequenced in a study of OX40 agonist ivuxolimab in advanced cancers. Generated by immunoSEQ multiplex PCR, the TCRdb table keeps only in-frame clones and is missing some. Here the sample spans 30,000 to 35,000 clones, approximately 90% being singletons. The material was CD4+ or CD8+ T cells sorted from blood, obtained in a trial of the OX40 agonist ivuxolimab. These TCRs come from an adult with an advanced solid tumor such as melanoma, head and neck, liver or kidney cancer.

The CDR3 DNA reads as TGTGCCAGCAGCCTCCCGGGACTAGCGGGAGGATACAATGAGCAGTTCTTC. Translation gives CASSLPGLAGGYNEQFF. V is TRBV5-6 and J is TRBJ2-1, with 15 bases lining up with TRBD2. V lost 4 bases to trimming and J lost 4 bases; unmatched junction nucleotides: 6. The CDR3 covers 17 residues. Germline loops: CDR1 SGHDT, CDR2 YYEEEE. The variable domain in full, with the rest retrieved from reference TRBV5-6 and TRBJ2-1, is DAGVTQSPTHLIKTRGQQVTLRCSPKSGHDTVSWYQQALGQGPQFIFQYYEEEERQRGNFPDRFSGHQFPNYSSELNVNALLLGDSALYLCASSLPGLAGGYNEQFFGPGTRLTVL.

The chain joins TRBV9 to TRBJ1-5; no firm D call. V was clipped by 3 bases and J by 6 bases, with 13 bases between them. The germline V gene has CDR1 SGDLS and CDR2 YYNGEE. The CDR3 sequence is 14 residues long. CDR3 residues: CASSGTARSQPQHF. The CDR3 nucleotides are TGTGCCAGCAGCGGGACGGCCAGGAGTCAGCCCCAGCATTTT.

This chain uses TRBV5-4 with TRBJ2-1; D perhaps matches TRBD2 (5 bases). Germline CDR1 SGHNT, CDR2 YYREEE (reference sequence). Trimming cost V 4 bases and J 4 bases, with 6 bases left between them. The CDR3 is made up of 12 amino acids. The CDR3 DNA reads TGTGCCAGCAGCGGCGGGTACAATGAGCAGTTCTTC. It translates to CASSGGYNEQFF.

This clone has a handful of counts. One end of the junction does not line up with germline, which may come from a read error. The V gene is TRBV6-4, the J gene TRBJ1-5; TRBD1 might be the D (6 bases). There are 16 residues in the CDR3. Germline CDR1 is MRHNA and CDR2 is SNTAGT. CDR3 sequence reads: CATSERTAESNQPQHF. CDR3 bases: TGTGCCACCAGTGAAAGGACAGCCGAGAGCAATCAGCCCCAGCATTTT.

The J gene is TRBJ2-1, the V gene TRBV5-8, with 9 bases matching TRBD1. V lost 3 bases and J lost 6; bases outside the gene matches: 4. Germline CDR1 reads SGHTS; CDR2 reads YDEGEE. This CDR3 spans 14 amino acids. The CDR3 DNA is TGTGCCAGCAGCTCCGGGACAGGGATCAATGAGCAGTTCTTC. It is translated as CASSSGTGINEQFF.

In DNA, the CDR3 is TGTGCCAGCAGCTCAGGTGTTCCGGGGGAGACTGGCTACACCTTC. Translated: CASSSGVPGETGYTF. This sequence joins TRBV7-3 and TRBJ1-2, with TRBD1 as a possible D gene (5 bases). V dropped 4 bases and J dropped 7 bases, with 19 bases sitting between them. The CDR3 spans 15 residues. Germline CDR1 reads SGHTA; CDR2 reads FQGTGA.

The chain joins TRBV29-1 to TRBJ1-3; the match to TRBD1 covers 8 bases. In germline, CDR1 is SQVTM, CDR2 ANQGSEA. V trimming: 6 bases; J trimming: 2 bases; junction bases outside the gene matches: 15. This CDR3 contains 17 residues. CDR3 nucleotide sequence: TGCAGCGTAGCATCGGGACAGGTGACAGGGGCTGGAAACACCATATATTTT. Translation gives CSVASGQVTGAGNTIYF.

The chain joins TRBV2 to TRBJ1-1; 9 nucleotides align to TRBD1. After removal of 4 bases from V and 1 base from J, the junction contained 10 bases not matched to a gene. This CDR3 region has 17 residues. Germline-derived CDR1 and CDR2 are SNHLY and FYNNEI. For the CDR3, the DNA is TGTGCCAGCAGTGGGCCGACAGGGGGTCTGGGGAACACTGAAGCTTTCTTT. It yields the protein CASSGPTGGLGNTEAFF.

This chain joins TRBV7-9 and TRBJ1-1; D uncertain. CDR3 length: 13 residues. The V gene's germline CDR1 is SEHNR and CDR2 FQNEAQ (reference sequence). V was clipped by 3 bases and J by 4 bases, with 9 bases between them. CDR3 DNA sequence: TGTGCCAGCAGCTTGGGTGGTTCCACTGAAGCTTTCTTT. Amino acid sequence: CASSLGGSTEAFF.

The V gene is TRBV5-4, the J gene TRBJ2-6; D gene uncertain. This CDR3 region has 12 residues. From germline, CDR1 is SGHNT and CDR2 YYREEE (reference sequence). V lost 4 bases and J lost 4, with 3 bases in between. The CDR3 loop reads CASSPGANVLTF. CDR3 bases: TGTGCCAGCAGCCCGGGGGCCAACGTCCTGACTTTC.

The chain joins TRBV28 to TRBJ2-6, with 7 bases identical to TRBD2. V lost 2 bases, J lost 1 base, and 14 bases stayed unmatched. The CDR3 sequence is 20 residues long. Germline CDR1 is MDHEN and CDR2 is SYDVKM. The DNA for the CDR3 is TGTGCCAGCAGTTTACTCTGGGAGGGCGACCCCTCTTCTGGGGCCAACGTCCTGACTTTC. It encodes CASSLLWEGDPSSGANVLTF.

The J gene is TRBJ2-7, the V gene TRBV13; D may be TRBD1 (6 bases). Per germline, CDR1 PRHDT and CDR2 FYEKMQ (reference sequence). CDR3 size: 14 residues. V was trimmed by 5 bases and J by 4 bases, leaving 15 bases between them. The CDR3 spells CASSQGRGAYEQYF. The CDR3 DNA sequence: TGTGCCAGCAGCCAAGGCAGGGGTGCATACGAGCAGTACTTC. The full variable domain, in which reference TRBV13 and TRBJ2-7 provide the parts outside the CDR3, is AAGVIQSPRHLIKEKRETATLKCYPIPRHDTVYWYQQGPGQDPQFLISFYEKMQSDKGSIPDRFSAQQFSDYHSELNMSSLELGDSALYFCASSQGRGAYEQYFGPGTRLTVT.

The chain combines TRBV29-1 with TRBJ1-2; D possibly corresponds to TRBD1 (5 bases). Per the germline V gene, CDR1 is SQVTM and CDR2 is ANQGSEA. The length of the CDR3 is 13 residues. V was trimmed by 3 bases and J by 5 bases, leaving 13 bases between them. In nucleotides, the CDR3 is TGCAGCGTTGACCCGGGGGAGCGGTATGGCTACACCTTC. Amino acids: CSVDPGERYGYTF.